Following are 5 T cell receptor beta chains from one sample sequenced in a study of blood T cells in healthy people across ages. A sample-barcoded 5' primer and a J-beta primer mix were used in a second PCR of roughly 6 to 11 cycles. Each CDR3 protein is one row after TCRdb ran MiXCR on the 5' RACE reads. The data contain around 900,000 distinct CDR3 sequences, 51% of them singletons. The sequenced sample was blood. The receptors shown here come from a woman aged 55 to 70 in good health.

The chain employs TRBV29-1 and TRBJ1-4; unclear D gene. The CDR3 consists of 13 residues. Deletions cut 2 bases from V and 0 bases from J, with 4 bases between. CDR1 SQVTM and CDR2 ANQGSEA come from the germline V gene. The CDR3 spells CSVEPATNEKLFF. CDR3 DNA sequence: TGCAGCGTTGAACCTGCAACTAATGAAAAACTGTTTTTT.

This chain connects TRBV3-1 to TRBJ2-2; weak D call: TRBD1 (5 bases). Trimming stripped 4 bases from V and 4 bases from J, with 16 bases between. This CDR3 spans 16 amino acids. CDR1 LGHDT and CDR2 YNNKEL come from the germline V gene (reference sequence). The CDR3 DNA reads TGTGCCAGCAGCCCCACCCTCCAAGACAGCACCGGGGAGCTGTTTTTT. The encoded protein is CASSPTLQDSTGELFF.

The rearrangement joins TRBV20-1 to TRBJ2-1; the D gene is possibly TRBD2 (7 bases). Germline V gives CDR1 DFQATT, CDR2 SNEGSKA (reference sequence). The CDR3 consists of 14 residues. Between the trimmed V and J ends, which lost 2 bases and 4 bases, there was a span of 12 bases. The CDR3: CSARKGGGYNEQFF. The CDR3 DNA sequence: TGCAGTGCTAGAAAGGGAGGGGGGTACAATGAGCAGTTCTTC.

The chain couples TRBV5-1 to TRBJ2-4; no definite D call. Per the germline V gene, CDR1 is SGHRS and CDR2 is YFSETQ. Trimming left V 1 base short and J 11 bases short, with 16 bases between. This CDR3 region has 14 residues. CDR3 protein: CASSLYEVGKFQYF. The CDR3 region has the DNA TGCGCCAGCAGCTTGTACGAAGTGGGAAAATTTCAGTACTTC.

This sequence joins TRBV10-2 and TRBJ2-5; 10 bases are shared with TRBD2. Germline CDR1 WSHSY, CDR2 SAAADI. Trimming took 1 base from V and 3 from J; bases not matched to a gene: 8. The CDR3 is 17 residues long. The CDR3 here is CASSEWMIGLAEETQYF. CDR3 coding DNA: TGCGCCAGCAGTGAGTGGATGATCGGACTAGCGGAAGAGACCCAGTACTTC.